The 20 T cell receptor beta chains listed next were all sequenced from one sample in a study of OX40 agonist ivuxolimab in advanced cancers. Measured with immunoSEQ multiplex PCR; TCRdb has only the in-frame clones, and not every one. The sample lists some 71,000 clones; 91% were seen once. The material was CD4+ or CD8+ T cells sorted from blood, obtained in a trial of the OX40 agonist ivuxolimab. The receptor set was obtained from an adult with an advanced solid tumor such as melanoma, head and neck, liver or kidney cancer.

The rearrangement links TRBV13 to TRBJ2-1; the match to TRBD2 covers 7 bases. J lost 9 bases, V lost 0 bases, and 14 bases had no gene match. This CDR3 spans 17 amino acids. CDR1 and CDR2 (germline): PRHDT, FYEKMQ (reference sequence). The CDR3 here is CASSLGLGGGSFGEQFF. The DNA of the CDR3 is TGTGCCAGCAGCTTAGGCCTCGGCGGCGGGAGTTTTGGTGAGCAGTTCTTC.

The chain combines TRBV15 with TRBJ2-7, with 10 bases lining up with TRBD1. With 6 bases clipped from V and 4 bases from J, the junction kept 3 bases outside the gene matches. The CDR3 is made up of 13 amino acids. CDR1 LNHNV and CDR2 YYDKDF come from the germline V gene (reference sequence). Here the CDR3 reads CATSDRGLYEQYF. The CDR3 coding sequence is TGTGCCACCAGTGACAGGGGGCTTTACGAGCAGTACTTC.

The CDR3 nucleotides are TGCGCCAGCAGCCAAGAGATAACTAGCGGGAGCGCAGATACGCAGTATTTT. This gives the protein CASSQEITSGSADTQYF. The J gene is TRBJ2-3, the V gene TRBV4-3; 11 nucleotides line up with TRBD2. This CDR3 has 17 amino acids. Germline values: CDR1 LGHNA, CDR2 YSLEER. Trimming at V came to 0 bases and at J to 4 bases, leaving 6 bases not matched to a gene.

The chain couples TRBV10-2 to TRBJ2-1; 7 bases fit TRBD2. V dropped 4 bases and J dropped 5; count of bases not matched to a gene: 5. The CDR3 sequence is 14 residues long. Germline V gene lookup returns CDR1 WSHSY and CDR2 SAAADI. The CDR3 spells CASSGTRSNNEQFF. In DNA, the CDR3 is TGCGCCAGCAGTGGGACTAGAAGCAACAATGAGCAGTTCTTC.

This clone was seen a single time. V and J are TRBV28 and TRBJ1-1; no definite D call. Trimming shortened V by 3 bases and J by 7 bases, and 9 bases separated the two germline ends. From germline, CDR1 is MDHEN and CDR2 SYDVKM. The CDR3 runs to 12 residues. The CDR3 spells CASSFGYSEAFF. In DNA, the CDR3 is TGTGCCAGCAGTTTCGGGTACAGTGAAGCTTTCTTT.

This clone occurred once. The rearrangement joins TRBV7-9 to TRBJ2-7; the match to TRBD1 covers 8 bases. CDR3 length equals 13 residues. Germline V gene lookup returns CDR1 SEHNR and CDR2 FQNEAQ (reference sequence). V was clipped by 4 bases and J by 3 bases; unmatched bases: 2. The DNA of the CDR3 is TGTGCCAGCAGCTCCGGGACAGGCTACGAGCAGTACTTC. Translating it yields CASSSGTGYEQYF. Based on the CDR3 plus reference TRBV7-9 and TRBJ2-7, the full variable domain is DTGVSQNPRHKITKRGQNVTFRCDPISEHNRLYWYRQTLGQGPEFLTYFQNEAQLEKSRLLSDRFSAERPKGSFSTLEIQRTEQGDSAMYLCASSSGTGYEQYFGPGTRLTVT.

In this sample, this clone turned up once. CDR3 region: CASSFASGRYQETQYF. CDR3 nucleotide sequence: TGCGCCAGCAGCTTCGCTAGCGGGAGGTACCAAGAGACCCAGTACTTC. The chain employs TRBV5-1 and TRBJ2-5, with 11 bases identical to TRBD2. This CDR3 region has 16 residues. Germline CDR1 SGHRS, CDR2 YFSETQ. J was trimmed by 0 bases and V by 2 bases; bases with no gene match: 3.

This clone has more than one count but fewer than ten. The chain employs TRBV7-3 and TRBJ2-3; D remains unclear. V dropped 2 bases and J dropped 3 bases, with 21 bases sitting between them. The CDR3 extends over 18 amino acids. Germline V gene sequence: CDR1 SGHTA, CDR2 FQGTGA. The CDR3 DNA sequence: TGTGCCAGCAGCTTATTGGGTCCCGGAGCCGGCACAACAGATACGCAGTATTTT. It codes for CASSLLGPGAGTTDTQYF.

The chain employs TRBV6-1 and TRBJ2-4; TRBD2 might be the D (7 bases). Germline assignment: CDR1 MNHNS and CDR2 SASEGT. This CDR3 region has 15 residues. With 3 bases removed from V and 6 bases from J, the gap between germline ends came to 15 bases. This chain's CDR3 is CASSDMAGAGNIQYF. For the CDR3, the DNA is TGTGCCAGCAGTGACATGGCGGGGGCCGGAAACATTCAGTACTTC.

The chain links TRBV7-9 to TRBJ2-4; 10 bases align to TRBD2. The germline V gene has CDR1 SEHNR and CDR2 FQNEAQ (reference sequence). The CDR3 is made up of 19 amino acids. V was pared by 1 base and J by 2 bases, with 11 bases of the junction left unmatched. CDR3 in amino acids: CASSLGGLAGDRTKNIQYF. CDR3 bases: TGTGCCAGCAGCTTAGGGGGCCTAGCGGGAGATCGGACCAAAAACATTCAGTACTTC.

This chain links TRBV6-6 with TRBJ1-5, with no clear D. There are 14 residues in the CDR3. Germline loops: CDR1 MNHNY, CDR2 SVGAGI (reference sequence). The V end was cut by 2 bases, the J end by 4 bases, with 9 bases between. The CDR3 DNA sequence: TGTGCCAGCAGTTACCCGGACGGAAATCAGCCCCAGCATTTT. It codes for CASSYPDGNQPQHF.

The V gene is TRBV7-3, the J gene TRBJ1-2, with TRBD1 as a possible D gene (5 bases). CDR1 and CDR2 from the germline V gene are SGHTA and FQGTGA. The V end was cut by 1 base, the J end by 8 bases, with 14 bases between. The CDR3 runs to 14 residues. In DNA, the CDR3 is TGTGCCAGCAGCTTAATGGGGCAGGGTGAAGGCTACACCTTC. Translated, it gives CASSLMGQGEGYTF.

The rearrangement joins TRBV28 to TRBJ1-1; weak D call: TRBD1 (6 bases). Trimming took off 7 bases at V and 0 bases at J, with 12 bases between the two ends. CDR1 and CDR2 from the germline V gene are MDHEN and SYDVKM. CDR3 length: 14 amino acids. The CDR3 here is CASTTGTMNTEAFF. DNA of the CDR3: TGTGCCAGCACTACCGGGACAATGAACACTGAAGCTTTCTTT.

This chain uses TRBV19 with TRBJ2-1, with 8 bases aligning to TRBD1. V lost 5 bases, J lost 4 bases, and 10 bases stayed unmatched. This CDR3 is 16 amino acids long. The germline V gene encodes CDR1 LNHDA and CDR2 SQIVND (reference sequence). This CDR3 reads CASSPAPGQAYNEQFF. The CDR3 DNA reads TGTGCCAGTAGTCCTGCGCCGGGACAGGCTTACAATGAGCAGTTCTTC.

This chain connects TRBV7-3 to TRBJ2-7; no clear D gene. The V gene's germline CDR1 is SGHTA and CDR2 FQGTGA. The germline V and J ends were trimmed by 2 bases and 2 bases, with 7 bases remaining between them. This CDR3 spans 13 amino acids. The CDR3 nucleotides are TGTGCCAGCAGCTTAGATTCGGCCTACGAGCAGTACTTC. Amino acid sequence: CASSLDSAYEQYF.

The CDR3 DNA reads as TGTGCCAGCAGCACTGGACAGGGGGATGGCTACACCTTC. Amino acid sequence: CASSTGQGDGYTF. V gene TRBV5-4 combines with J gene TRBJ1-2; 10 bases fit TRBD1. CDR1 and CDR2 (germline): SGHNT, YYREEE (reference sequence). The CDR3 runs 13 residues. Germline trimming cut 4 bases from V and 6 bases from J; bases unmatched to any gene: 3.

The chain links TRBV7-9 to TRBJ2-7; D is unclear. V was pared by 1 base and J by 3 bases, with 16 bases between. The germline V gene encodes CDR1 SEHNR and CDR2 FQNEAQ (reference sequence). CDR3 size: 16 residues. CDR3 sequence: CASSLVSGPSHYEQYF. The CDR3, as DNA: TGTGCCAGCAGCTTAGTGTCCGGGCCCAGCCACTACGAGCAGTACTTC.

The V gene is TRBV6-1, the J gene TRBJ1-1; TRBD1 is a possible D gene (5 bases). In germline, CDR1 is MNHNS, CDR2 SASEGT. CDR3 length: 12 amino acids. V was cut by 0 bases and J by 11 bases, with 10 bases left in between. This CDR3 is CASSEASGGAFF. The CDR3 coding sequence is TGTGCCAGCAGTGAAGCTTCGGGGGGGGCTTTCTTT.

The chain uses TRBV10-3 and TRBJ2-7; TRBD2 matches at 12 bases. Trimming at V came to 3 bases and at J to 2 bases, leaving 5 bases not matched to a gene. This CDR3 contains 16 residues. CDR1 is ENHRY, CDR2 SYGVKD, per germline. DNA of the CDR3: TGTGCCATCAGTGACCCTAGCGGGAGGGCCCCCTACGAGCAGTACTTC. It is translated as CAISDPSGRAPYEQYF.

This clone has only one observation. As DNA, the CDR3 is TGTGCCAGCAGCTTAAAGGGGCTGGGGACCGGGGAGCTGTTTTTT. As protein: CASSLKGLGTGELFF. The chain is built from TRBV7-3 and TRBJ2-2, with D possibly matching TRBD1 (5 bases). The V end was cut by 1 base, the J end by 5 bases, with 11 bases between. The CDR3 is made up of 15 amino acids. CDR1 is SGHTA, CDR2 FQGTGA, per germline.